The rows below give T cell receptor beta chains drawn from one sample of a study of T-cell memory formation after mild COVID-19. TCRdb used MiXCR to reprocess the 5' RACE reads, holding one entry per CDR3 protein. The sample records 350,000 or so distinct CDR3 sequences, less than 25% being singletons. Sequenced sample: PBMCs or a T cell subset sorted from them (not recorded which). These receptor sequences come from a man aged 18 to 29 who had mild COVID-19 (a few samples of this study predate the infection). Cell type and time point are not known. Both conserved end residues are trimmed from each CDR3. D genes are given only for firm matches.

TRBV6-5	TRBD1	TRBJ1-1	ASSYLGQGLNTEAF
TRBV29-1	.	TRBJ1-1	SVYRATEAF
TRBV12-3/TRBV12-4	.	TRBJ2-2	ASSLAGARTGELF
TRBV5-1	.	TRBJ1-5	ASSLEGNSNQPQH
TRBV20-1	TRBD2	TRBJ2-5	SARGLAGAGQETQY
TRBV20-1	.	TRBJ1-5	SARDWVRTEYSNQPQH
TRBV4-1	TRBD1	TRBJ2-2	ASSQSLSDRVGGELF
TRBV7-2	.	TRBJ2-3	ASSLGHFPDTQY
TRBV7-9	.	TRBJ1-1	ASSLGQGILETEAF
TRBV4-1	TRBD1	TRBJ2-7	ASSAGTVTYEQY
TRBV4-3	.	TRBJ1-5	ASSQDYGGRQPQH
TRBV5-1	.	TRBJ1-1	ASSGVGVNTEAF
TRBV5-1	.	TRBJ2-7	ASSTYWGALYEQY
TRBV10-3	.	TRBJ1-3	AISAGNTIY
TRBV12-3/TRBV12-4	.	TRBJ1-3	ASSFQNTIY
TRBV27	.	TRBJ1-5	ASREGQINQPQH
TRBV10-3	TRBD2	TRBJ2-3	AISSGSGGTSTDTQY
TRBV20-1	.	TRBJ1-2	SASLSGGSGYT
TRBV2	TRBD2	TRBJ2-3	ASRPPSGWTDTQY
TRBV4-1	TRBD1	TRBJ2-7	ASSPEGVTGLYEQY
TRBV7-8	.	TRBJ2-2	ASTQGGAGELF
TRBV7-2	.	TRBJ1-2	ASSLAPKGPGYT
TRBV7-2	TRBD1	TRBJ1-2	ASSSRDRDYGYT
TRBV19	TRBD1	TRBJ2-2	AGQGAGELF
TRBV25-1	.	TRBJ2-2	ASSEVNTGELF
TRBV20-1	.	TRBJ1-1	SAPIPGRGTEAF